The 14 T cell receptor beta chains in this list originate from one sample, sequenced in a study of graft-versus-host responses after intestinal transplantation. TCRdb's table, derived via immunoSEQ multiplex PCR, lists solely in-frame clones and lacks some. This sample has approximately 17,000 clones, with roughly 84% found just once. Processing was applied to graft tissue in order to liberate intraepithelial and lamina propria lymphocytes. The source was ileum tissue, collected 580 to 600 days after intestinal transplantation. The receptors were sampled from a human patient who received an intestinal transplant, so some T cells may come from the graft donor.

This chain joins TRBV14 and TRBJ2-7; possible D gene TRBD2, 6 bases. V gave up 0 bases and J gave up 0 bases, with 9 bases separating them. This CDR3 comprises 15 residues. Germline V gene lookup returns CDR1 SGHDN and CDR2 FVKESK. CDR3 in amino acids: CASSQEASASYEQYF. CDR3 DNA: TGTGCCAGCAGCCAAGAGGCTAGCGCCTCCTACGAGCAGTACTTC.

The chain employs TRBV23-1 and TRBJ2-5; TRBD2 aligns across 7 bases. Matching the DNA end better, TRBJ2-7 makes the J call doubtful. TRBV23-1 has ORF status, its function being uncertain. This CDR3 contains 13 residues. The CDR3 region has the DNA TGCGCCAGCAGTCCCCGAGGGAGGGACGAGCAGTACTTC. Translated: CASSPRGRDEQYF.

The J gene is TRBJ2-1, the V gene TRBV5-4, with 10 bases lining up with TRBD2. The CDR3 sequence is 15 residues long. Unmatched junction bases numbered 3, after V lost 4 bases and J lost 2 bases. Germline assignment: CDR1 SGHNT and CDR2 YYREEE (reference sequence). Here the CDR3 reads CASSPSGGAYNEQFF. The CDR3 coding sequence is TGTGCCAGCAGCCCCAGCGGGGGGGCCTACAATGAGCAGTTCTTC.

The V and J genes are TRBV6-1 and TRBJ1-6; D unresolved. Germline V gives CDR1 MNHNS, CDR2 SASEGT. The CDR3 contains 12 residues. Trimming took 6 bases from V and 9 from J, leaving 9 bases between them. The CDR3 reads CASSRPASPLHF. The DNA of the CDR3 is TGTGCCAGCAGCAGGCCGGCTTCACCCCTCCACTTT.

This chain joins TRBV11-2 and TRBJ2-1, with D possibly being TRBD2 (5 bases). Trimming took off 4 bases at V and 9 bases at J, with 31 bases between the two ends. Germline values: CDR1 SGHAT, CDR2 FQNNGV. The CDR3 consists of 19 residues. CDR3 sequence (DNA): TGTGCCAGCAGCTCGTCCCACATCGCGGGTACCCACCACCCGGGTGAGCAGTTCTTC. The encoded protein is CASSSSHIAGTHHPGEQFF.

The chain employs TRBV9 and TRBJ2-3, with D possibly being TRBD2 (6 bases). Per germline, CDR1 SGDLS and CDR2 YYNGEE. CDR3 length equals 15 residues. V was trimmed by 6 bases and J by 0 bases, leaving 14 bases between them. CDR3 DNA sequence: TGTGCCAGCACCTCAGGGACTCACAGCACAGATACGCAGTATTTT. It encodes CASTSGTHSTDTQYF. Using reference TRBV9 and TRBJ2-3 for the parts outside the CDR3, the full variable domain is DSGVTQTPKHLITATGQRVTLRCSPRSGDLSVYWYQQSLDQGLQFLIQYYNGEERAKGNILERFSAQQFPDLHSELNLSSLELGDSALYFCASTSGTHSTDTQYFGPGTRLTVL.

This clone is a singleton in its sample. The rearrangement joins TRBV29-1 to TRBJ1-2; the D is unclear. CDR1 and CDR2 (germline): SQVTM, ANQGSEA. The CDR3 runs to 13 residues. The ends were cut back, 4 bases at V and 1 base at J, with 10 bases in the middle. Here the CDR3 DNA reads TGCAGCGTTGGGTCCCCCGTTAACTATGGCTACACCTTC. Translating gives CSVGSPVNYGYTF.

The chain joins TRBV7-8 to TRBJ1-5; the D is unclear. This CDR3 is built from 18 residues. Germline-derived CDR1 and CDR2 are SGHVS and FQNEAQ. V lost 2 bases and J 1 base, leaving 18 bases between the germline ends. The CDR3 here is CASSLRLGRSLSNQPQHF. In DNA form, the CDR3 reads TGTGCCAGCAGCTTACGGTTGGGCAGGTCGTTGAGCAATCAGCCCCAGCATTTT.

The chain carries TRBV9 and TRBJ2-5; unclear D gene. Trimming removed 2 bases from V and 1 base from J, with 12 bases in between. CDR1 is SGDLS and CDR2 is YYNGEE in the germline V gene. The CDR3 contains 15 residues. The CDR3 spells CASSVGQIAQETQYF. The CDR3 DNA follows: TGTGCCAGCAGCGTGGGCCAGATAGCCCAAGAGACCCAGTACTTC. Drawing the rest from reference TRBV9 and TRBJ2-5, the complete variable domain is DSGVTQTPKHLITATGQRVTLRCSPRSGDLSVYWYQQSLDQGLQFLIQYYNGEERAKGNILERFSAQQFPDLHSELNLSSLELGDSALYFCASSVGQIAQETQYFGPGTRLLVL.

This rearrangement joins TRBV18 to TRBJ1-3; weak D call: TRBD1 (6 bases). V lost 3 bases and J lost 3, with 15 bases in between. This CDR3 region has 16 residues. Germline V gives CDR1 KGHSH, CDR2 LQKENI. The CDR3 reads CASSPLNSGDGNTIYF. The CDR3 DNA reads as TGTGCCAGCTCACCCCTCAACTCAGGGGATGGAAACACCATATATTTT. The full variable domain, its missing parts supplied by reference TRBV18 and TRBJ1-3, is NAGVMQNPRHLVRRRGQEARLRCSPMKGHSHVYWYRQLPEEGLKFMVYLQKENIIDESGMPKERFSAEFPKEGPSILRIQQVVRGDSAAYFCASSPLNSGDGNTIYFGEGSWLTVV.

The V and J genes are TRBV19 and TRBJ2-7; no firm D call. Germline lookup yields CDR1 LNHDA and CDR2 SQIVND (reference sequence). This CDR3 comprises 15 residues. Trimming took 3 bases from V and 0 from J, leaving 12 bases between them. CDR3 coding DNA: TGTGCCAGTAGTATTGGCCCAGAACCCTCCTACGAGCAGTACTTC. It encodes CASSIGPEPSYEQYF.

This clone has a handful of counts. The V call is TRBV27, the J call TRBJ2-3; D unclear. The CDR3 is made up of 15 amino acids. In germline, CDR1 is MNHEY, CDR2 SMNVEV (reference sequence). Trimming took off 2 bases at V and 1 base at J, with 10 bases between the two ends. CDR3 loop: CASSLNTKGTDTQYF. Here the CDR3 DNA reads TGTGCCAGCAGTTTAAATACTAAGGGCACAGATACGCAGTATTTT.

A few counts support this clone. This rearrangement joins TRBV18 to TRBJ2-1, with D perhaps given as TRBD1 or TRBD2 (5 bases each). The CDR3 totals 17 residues. Germline CDR1 reads KGHSH; CDR2 reads LQKENI. The V end lost 10 bases, the J end lost 1 base, and 23 bases lay between the germline ends. CDR3 coding DNA: TGTGCCACCCCCGGGAATCAGGGCGCAGGATCCTACAATGAGCAGTTCTTC. It codes for CATPGNQGAGSYNEQFF. Filled out from reference TRBV18 and TRBJ2-1, the complete variable domain reads NAGVMQNPRHLVRRRGQEARLRCSPMKGHSHVYWYRQLPEEGLKFMVYLQKENIIDESGMPKERFSAEFPKEGPSILRIQQVVRGDSAAYFCATPGNQGAGSYNEQFFGPGTRLTVL.

Worth noting for this clone: At the DNA level, this CDR3 is encoded by other sequences in the same sample as well. The CDR3 region is CSVQRDSSSYEQYF. In DNA, the CDR3 is TGCAGCGTCCAGCGGGACTCTAGCTCCTACGAGCAGTACTTC. V is TRBV29-1 and J is TRBJ2-7, with TRBD2 identical over 7 bases. CDR1 SQVTM and CDR2 ANQGSEA come from the germline V gene. V trimming: 6 bases; J trimming: 0 bases; junction bases outside the gene matches: 8. There are 14 residues in the CDR3.